Below, 14 T cell receptor beta chains from the same sample are listed, as sequenced in a study of blood T cell repertoires in COVID-19 (dated by TCRdb to about 2020). Library creation used the immunoSEQ multiplex PCR assay. TCRdb took over this immuneACCESS table, retaining in-frame rearrangements with V and J assigned. Such tables are incomplete; in checked studies, under half of the missing clones stem from an unresolved V gene, and the remainder is unexplained. The sample profile shows 220,000 or so clones; about 93% of them were found once. 0.82% of the sample is taken by the ten largest. Specimen: peripheral blood. The receptor source for this set is a man aged 60 to 69 with COVID-19, enrolled during active disease.

This chain joins TRBV4-1 and TRBJ2-1; possible D gene TRBD1, 6 bases. Germline CDR1 MGHRA, CDR2 YSYEKL. CDR3 size: 16 residues. V lost 4 bases and J 4 bases, leaving 17 bases between the germline ends. The CDR3 region is CASSPDLMGAYNEQFF. The CDR3 bases are TGCGCCAGCAGCCCCGACCTCATGGGGGCATACAATGAGCAGTTCTTC.

This sequence joins TRBV15 and TRBJ2-1; TRBD2 aligns across 9 bases. Germline CDR1 and CDR2: LNHNV and YYDKDF (reference sequence). With V trimmed by 0 bases and J by 6 bases, 6 bases remained unmatched. The CDR3 spans 16 residues. The CDR3 sequence: CATSRELAGELNEQFF. In nucleotides, the CDR3 is TGTGCCACCAGCAGAGAACTAGCGGGCGAACTCAATGAGCAGTTCTTC.

The V and J genes are TRBV7-9 and TRBJ1-2; D is uncertain. CDR3 length equals 15 residues. Between the trimmed V and J ends, which lost 1 base and 2 bases, there was a span of 11 bases. CDR1 and CDR2 (germline): SEHNR, FQNEAQ (reference sequence). The CDR3 region is CASSLGWAENYGYTF. The CDR3 DNA sequence: TGTGCCAGCAGCTTAGGTTGGGCAGAAAACTATGGCTACACCTTC.

The chain employs TRBV6-2 or TRBV6-3 and TRBJ2-1; TRBD1 matches at 8 bases. V lost 5 bases and J lost 5; bases outside the gene matches: 5. Germline V gives CDR1 MNHEY, CDR2 SVGEGT. The CDR3 is 14 residues long. The CDR3 DNA reads as TGTGCCAGCAGTAACCCGGACAGGGACAATGAGCAGTTCTTC. Translated: CASSNPDRDNEQFF.

The gene calls are TRBV28 and TRBJ1-2, with D possibly matching TRBD1 (5 bases). Germline loops: CDR1 MDHEN, CDR2 SYDVKM. CDR3 length: 12 residues. Trimming pared 2 bases from V and 8 bases from J, leaving 9 bases between. In nucleotides, the CDR3 is TGTGCCAGCAGTTTAATCCAGGGAGGCTACACCTTC. This sequence encodes CASSLIQGGYTF.

CDR3 protein: CASSEVGGPNYGYTF. The CDR3 region has the DNA TGTGCCAGCAGCGAAGTGGGGGGACCCAACTATGGCTACACCTTC. This sequence joins TRBV9 and TRBJ1-2; possible D gene TRBD1, 5 bases. CDR1 and CDR2 from the germline V gene are SGDLS and YYNGEE. CDR3 length: 15 amino acids. The germline V and J ends were trimmed by 3 bases and 2 bases, with 14 bases remaining between them.

J is TRBJ1-2 and V is TRBV7-2; D might be TRBD1 (6 bases). V lost 4 bases, J lost 4 bases, and 22 bases lay in between. There are 17 residues in the CDR3. Per the germline V gene, CDR1 is SGHTA and CDR2 is FQGNSA. CDR3 region: CASSSPLGGGEVYGYTF. The CDR3 nucleotides are TGTGCCAGCAGCTCCCCACTGGGTGGGGGCGAGGTCTATGGCTACACCTTC.

A single count supports this clone. The rearrangement links TRBV5-1 to TRBJ2-7; the match to TRBD1 covers 7 bases. The CDR3 is 14 residues long. Trimming took 2 bases from V and 0 from J; bases not matched to a gene: 2. Germline V gene sequence: CDR1 SGHRS, CDR2 YFSETQ. This chain's CDR3 is CASSFTGDSYEQYF. In DNA form, the CDR3 reads TGCGCCAGCAGCTTTACAGGGGACTCCTACGAGCAGTACTTC.

J is TRBJ2-3 and V is TRBV19, with D possibly matching TRBD1 (6 bases). The CDR3 is 13 amino acids. V was cut by 4 bases and J by 5 bases, with 10 bases left in between. The germline gives CDR1 LNHDA, CDR2 SQIVND (reference sequence). The CDR3 is CASSTGQIDTQYF. CDR3 in DNA: TGTGCCAGTAGTACTGGACAGATAGATACGCAGTATTTT.

V usage is TRBV29-1 and J usage is TRBJ1-3, with 7 bases that match TRBD1. Germline CDR1 and CDR2: SQVTM and ANQGSEA. The CDR3 is 16 residues long. The junction had 11 bases not matched to a gene; V was cut back by 5 bases and J by 1 base. This CDR3 is CSVRLFAGGSGNTIYF. DNA of the CDR3: TGCAGCGTTCGCTTGTTTGCAGGGGGTTCTGGAAACACCATATATTTT.

J is TRBJ2-1 and V is TRBV6-5; 8 nucleotides line up with TRBD2. The germline gives CDR1 MNHEY, CDR2 SVGAGI. There are 16 residues in the CDR3. Germline trimming cut 2 bases from V and 7 bases from J; bases unmatched to any gene: 10. For the CDR3, the DNA is TGTGCCAGCAGTTACACCGGGACTAGTCTCGGGAATGAGCAGTTCTTC. It specifies CASSYTGTSLGNEQFF.

The rearrangement links TRBV7-2 to TRBJ2-1; 8 nucleotides align to TRBD2. The CDR3 totals 16 residues. CDR1 is SGHTA, CDR2 FQGNSA, per germline. J gave up 2 bases and V 1 base, and 4 bases lay outside the gene matches. The CDR3 is CASSLVGGGTYNEQFF. CDR3 in DNA: TGTGCCAGCAGCTTAGTCGGCGGGGGGACCTACAATGAGCAGTTCTTC.

The chain has TRBV28 and TRBJ1-1, with D perhaps matching TRBD1 (5 bases). The CDR3 length is 15 residues. Trimming cost V 4 bases and J 6 bases, with 18 bases left between them. CDR1 and CDR2 (germline): MDHEN, SYDVKM. CDR3 residues: CASSYRGFGAAEAFF. DNA for the CDR3: TGTGCCAGCAGTTATAGGGGTTTTGGGGCGGCTGAAGCTTTCTTT. Together with reference TRBV28 and TRBJ1-1, the CDR3 gives the full variable domain: DVKVTQSSRYLVKRTGEKVFLECVQDMDHENMFWYRQDPGLGLRLIYFSYDVKMKEKGDIPEGYSVSREKKERFSLILESASTNQTSMYLCASSYRGFGAAEAFFGQGTRLTVV.

The chain has TRBV6-5 and TRBJ1-4, with a possible D match to TRBD1 (5 bases). Trimming took 8 bases from V and 8 from J, leaving 15 bases between them. Germline V CDR1 and CDR2: MNHEY, SVGAGI. This CDR3 is built from 13 residues. The CDR3 coding sequence is TGTGCCAGCGAACGCGGACAACGAGAAAAACTGTTTTTT. Protein product: CASERGQREKLFF.